This T cell receptor (beta chain) derives from a study of CD8 T cells in ankylosing spondylitis. With 5 bases removed from V and 5 bases from J, the gap between germline ends came to 16 bases. The V gene's germline CDR1 is MNHEY and CDR2 SMNVEV (reference sequence). The CDR3 loop spans 14 amino acids. Study-wide results and limits: In peripheral blood, disease-linked CD8+ clones occurred at relatively low frequencies. Several of the motif variants were reported before in synovial fluid and blood from reactive arthritis. Significantly higher representation of disease-linked clones was reported for matched ankylosing spondylitis synovial fluid. A TCR beta motif made of roughly eight highly homologous variants seemed typical of ankylosing spondylitis blood.

Each CDR3 protein gets one entry after TCRdb re-called the 5' RACE reads with MiXCR. The sample has under 450,000 distinct CDR3 sequences; approximately 22% are singletons. This clonotype was observed a handful of times. Its antigen is not identified. V gene TRBV27 combines with J gene TRBJ2-7, with no clear D. This clonotype originated in a male donor with ankylosing spondylitis or in good health (not recorded which). The sample comprised blood, either unsorted or a sorted T cell fraction (not recorded which). CDR3 bases: TGTGCCAGCAGTGGTATTTCAAGCAGGAACGAGCAGTACTTC. As protein: CASSGISSRNEQYF.